Listed here are 12 T cell receptor beta chains from one sample, sequenced in a study of T cells after yellow fever vaccination. One entry per CDR3 protein results from TCRdb running MiXCR on the 5' RACE reads. The table includes roughly 160,000 distinct CDR3 sequences, almost 7% detected once. This specimen was CD4+ T cells sorted from PBMCs, taken 5 to 6 days after the first yellow fever vaccination. The receptors come from a man aged 18 to 29 who received the YFV17D yellow fever vaccine.

This clonotype was counted ten times or more. The chain couples TRBV7-9 to TRBJ2-1; TRBD2 agrees at 7 bases. V shed 2 bases and J 7 bases; nucleotides not matched to a gene: 8. Germline V CDR1 and CDR2: SEHNR, FQNEAQ (reference sequence). This CDR3 spans 15 amino acids. CDR3 coding DNA: TGTGCCAGCAGCTTAAGCGGACTAGTTGGTAATGAGCAGTTCTTC. Translated: CASSLSGLVGNEQFF.

This clonotype was seen at least ten times. The chain employs TRBV18 and TRBJ1-5, with TRBD1 as a possible D gene (5 bases). The CDR3 spans 13 residues. Trimming left V 3 bases short and J 6 bases short, with 9 bases between. In germline, CDR1 is KGHSH, CDR2 LQKENI. The CDR3 sequence is CASSPGGGQPQHF. Written as DNA, the CDR3 is TGTGCCAGCTCACCGGGGGGGGGTCAGCCCCAGCATTTT.

The V call is TRBV6-1, the J call TRBJ2-5; D not resolved. Germline V lookup: CDR1 MNHNS, CDR2 SASEGT. CDR3 length equals 13 residues. Deletions cut 5 bases from V and 7 bases from J, with 14 bases between. The CDR3 nucleotides are TGTGCCAGCAGTCATAGAGATACTGGGACCCAGTACTTC. Amino acids: CASSHRDTGTQYF.

This rearrangement joins TRBV12-3 or TRBV12-4 to TRBJ1-1; D not resolved. V was clipped by 4 bases and J by 1 base, with 10 bases between them. The CDR3 is 14 amino acids. CDR3 protein: CASSSRTQNTEAFF. CDR3 DNA sequence: TGTGCCAGCAGTTCGCGGACCCAGAACACTGAAGCTTTCTTT.

This clonotype has at least ten counts. The V call is TRBV4-3, the J call TRBJ2-1, with D possibly matching TRBD1 (6 bases). V lost 0 bases and J 8 bases, leaving 17 bases between the germline ends. The CDR3 totals 16 residues. The germline V gene has CDR1 LGHNA and CDR2 YSLEER. CDR3 residues: CASSQDWDIPSDEQFF. DNA for the CDR3: TGCGCCAGCAGCCAAGATTGGGACATACCCTCTGATGAGCAGTTCTTC.

This clonotype occurred many times. The chain couples TRBV7-2 to TRBJ2-5; either TRBD1 or TRBD2 may supply D (6 bases each). V gave up 5 bases and J gave up 0 bases, with 22 bases separating them. The germline V gene has CDR1 SGHTA and CDR2 FQGNSA. This CDR3 is 18 amino acids long. The CDR3 nucleotides read TGTGCCAGCAGCCCGGGGGCCTTTTCCGGTTGGTACCAAGAGACCCAGTACTTC. Protein: CASSPGAFSGWYQETQYF.

This clonotype was found many times. This chain links TRBV7-2 with TRBJ2-3; D unclear. This CDR3 is built from 13 residues. Germline-derived CDR1 and CDR2 are SGHTA and FQGNSA. V shed 1 base and J shed 4 bases, with 6 bases lying between them. Written as DNA, the CDR3 is TGTGCCAGCAGCTTAGGTGGCGCAGATACGCAGTATTTT. Translated: CASSLGGADTQYF.

This clonotype was detected a few times. The chain recombines TRBV28 with TRBJ2-7, with D possibly matching TRBD2 (7 bases). Trimming removed 6 bases from V and 6 bases from J, with 18 bases in between. CDR1 is MDHEN and CDR2 is SYDVKM in the germline V gene. The CDR3 consists of 14 residues. CDR3 bases: TGTGCCAGCAGGGGTAGGGGGGGGCAACGCGAGCAGTACGTC. Amino acid sequence: CASRGRGGQREQYV.

This clonotype was counted only a few times. This chain links TRBV20-1 with TRBJ2-3; D perhaps matches TRBD1 (6 bases). CDR3 length: 15 amino acids. Germline CDR1 DFQATT, CDR2 SNEGSKA (reference sequence). Trimming removed 0 bases at V and 5 bases at J, with 15 bases between. Here the CDR3 DNA reads TGCAGTGCTAGAGATCCAGGGGTGTTTGGAGATACGCAGTATTTT. It yields the protein CSARDPGVFGDTQYF.

This clonotype was observed at least ten times. J is TRBJ1-1 and V is TRBV4-1; 9 bases map to TRBD1. This CDR3 has 16 amino acids. Germline CDR1 MGHRA, CDR2 YSYEKL. V trimming: 4 bases; J trimming: 4 bases; junction bases outside the gene matches: 10. CDR3 sequence reads: CASSRGQGPYVTEAFF. The CDR3 DNA is TGCGCCAGCAGCCGAGGACAGGGGCCGTACGTCACTGAAGCTTTCTTT.

The sample holds a few counts of this clonotype. The chain is built from TRBV7-8 and TRBJ2-3; D remains ambiguous. The CDR3 is 14 amino acids. With 5 bases removed from V and 6 bases from J, the gap between germline ends came to 15 bases. From germline, CDR1 is SGHVS and CDR2 FQNEAQ. CDR3 DNA sequence: TGTGCCAGCAGCATCTCTAGAATTGTCGATACGCAGTATTTT. This gives the protein CASSISRIVDTQYF.

This clonotype was seen many times. This chain connects TRBV29-1 to TRBJ2-5, with D perhaps matching TRBD1 (6 bases). Trimming pared 0 bases from V and 7 bases from J, leaving 12 bases between. Per the germline V gene, CDR1 is SQVTM and CDR2 is ANQGSEA. The CDR3 contains 13 residues. CDR3 DNA sequence: TGCAGCGTTGAAGACACAGGGTATGGGACCCAGTACTTC. Its protein is CSVEDTGYGTQYF. Supplemented by reference TRBV29-1 and TRBJ2-5, the full variable domain reads SAVISQKPSRDICQRGTSLTIQCQVDSQVTMMFWYRQQPGQSLTLIATANQGSEATYESGFVIDKFPISRPNLTFSTLTVSNMSPEDSSIYLCSVEDTGYGTQYFGPGTRLLVL.